This T cell receptor (beta chain) was identified in a study of blood T cell repertoires in COVID-19. On the study more broadly: Samples came from the United States, Italy and Spain, spanning acute and convalescent COVID-19. T cells, B-cell-depleted T cells, or PBMCs supplied cDNA or gDNA.

Authors' methods: Amplification with reference gene primers provided the estimates of nucleated cell counts. Clones were read by immunoSEQ multiplex PCR, and TCRdb kept only the in-frame ones, dropping some. That table supplies the V and J calls and clone size; D and trimming were determined from the DNA. The sample contains around 100,000 clones, 70% to 90% of which appear only once. The V and J ends lost 1 base and 4 bases respectively, with 6 bases between them. The germline V gene encodes CDR1 SGHRS and CDR2 YFSETQ. This CDR3 region has 13 residues. The clonotype comes from a woman aged 60-75 years with acute or convalescent COVID-19. The rearrangement uses TRBV5-1 and TRBJ1-3; D not resolved. The sample consisted of peripheral blood. The CDR3, as DNA: TGCGCCAGCAGCTTGCAGGAAGGAAACACCATATATTTT. This encodes CASSLQEGNTIYF.